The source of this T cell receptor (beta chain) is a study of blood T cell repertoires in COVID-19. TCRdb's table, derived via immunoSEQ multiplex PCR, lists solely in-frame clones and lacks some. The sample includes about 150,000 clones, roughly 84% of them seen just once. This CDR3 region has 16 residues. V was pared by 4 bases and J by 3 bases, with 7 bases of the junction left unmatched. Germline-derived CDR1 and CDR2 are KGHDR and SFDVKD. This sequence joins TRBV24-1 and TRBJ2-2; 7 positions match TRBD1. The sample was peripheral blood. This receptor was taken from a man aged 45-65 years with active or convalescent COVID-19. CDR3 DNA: TGTGCCACCAGTGACCAACAGGGGCACCACACCGGGGAGCTGTTTTTT. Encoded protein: CATSDQQGHHTGELFF.